This TCR beta chain was recorded in a study of Graves' ophthalmopathy and Graves' hyperthyroidism. Study overall: Untreated patients at initial diagnosis provided peripheral blood. General study results and limits: Thyroid clonotypes that were expanded above 0.001 frequency mostly also appeared in blood.

For repertoire sequencing, the TCR beta CDR3 regions were amplified from RNA transcripts. Second-round multiplex PCR came after a first-round RT-PCR that employed HTBI primers. TCRdb used MiXCR to reprocess the multiplex PCR reads, holding one entry per CDR3 protein. The profile covers about 400,000 distinct CDR3 sequences, with 20% to 25% appearing a single time and more than 2.5% taken by the ten largest. The CDR3 runs 13 residues. Germline V CDR1 and CDR2: SGHTA, FQGNSA. V dropped 2 bases and J dropped 6 bases, with 7 bases sitting between them. This clonotype was seen at least ten times. Antigen specificity is unknown. This may be a read error: a much more frequent sequence differs by one nucleotide.

The J gene is TRBJ2-2, the V gene TRBV7-2; D is ambiguous. This clonotype was obtained from a woman younger than 35 with stable Graves' hyperthyroidism. Sequenced material: peripheral blood. The DNA for the CDR3 is TGTGCCAGCAGCTTATGGGCGGCCGGGGAGCTGTTTTTT. Encoded protein: CASSLWAAGELFF. Full variable domain (missing parts from reference TRBV7-2 and TRBJ2-2): GAGVSQSPSNKVTEKGKDVELRCDPISGHTALYWYRQSLGQGLEFLIYFQGNSAPDKSGLPSDRFSAERTGGSVSTLTIQRTQQEDSAVYLCASSLWAAGELFFGEGSRLTVL.